The present T cell receptor beta chain was sequenced within a study of chemoradiotherapy in HPV16-positive cancers. Study-level background: A couple of HPV16-positive patients' cells yielded candidate HPV-specific clones and common motifs.

The length of the CDR3 is 15 residues. Germline loops: CDR1 LNHDA, CDR2 SQIVND (reference sequence). V lost 5 bases and J lost 4, with 14 bases in between. Study observations and caveats: The functional HPV-specific definition rests on just a couple of HPV16-positive patients. Candidate HPV-specific clones and E7-related TCR motifs grew in tumor during treatment.

As for this clone: Its antigen is currently unknown.

Only in-frame clones appear in the TCRdb table, and some are missing; sequencing was by immunoSEQ multiplex PCR. The data show thousands of clones, approximately 80% seen once. Samples were taken several times over chemoradiotherapy. The TCR originated in a human donor with HPV-associated anogenital cancer. The source material was tumor tissue, sampled from a patient who underwent chemoradiotherapy. This chain joins TRBV19 and TRBJ1-4; maybe TRBD1 (5 bases). DNA for the CDR3: TGTGCCAGTAGTGGCCGACAGACGATTAATGAAAAACTGTTTTTT. It yields the protein CASSGRQTINEKLFF.